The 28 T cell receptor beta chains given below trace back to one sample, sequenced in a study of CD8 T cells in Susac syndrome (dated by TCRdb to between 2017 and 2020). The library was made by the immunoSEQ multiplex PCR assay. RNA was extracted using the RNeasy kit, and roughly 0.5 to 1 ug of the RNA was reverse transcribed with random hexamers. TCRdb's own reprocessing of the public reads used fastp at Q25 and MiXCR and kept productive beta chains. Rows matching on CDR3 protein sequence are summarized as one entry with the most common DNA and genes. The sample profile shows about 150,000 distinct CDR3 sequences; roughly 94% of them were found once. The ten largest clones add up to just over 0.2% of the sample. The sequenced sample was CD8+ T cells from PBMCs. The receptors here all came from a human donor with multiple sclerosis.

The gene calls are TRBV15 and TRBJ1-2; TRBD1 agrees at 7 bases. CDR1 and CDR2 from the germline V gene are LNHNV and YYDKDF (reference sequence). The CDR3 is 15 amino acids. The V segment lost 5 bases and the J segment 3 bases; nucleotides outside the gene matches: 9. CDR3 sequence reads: CATSASRQGHYGYTF. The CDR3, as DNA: TGTGCCACCAGCGCCTCGAGACAGGGTCACTATGGCTACACCTTC.

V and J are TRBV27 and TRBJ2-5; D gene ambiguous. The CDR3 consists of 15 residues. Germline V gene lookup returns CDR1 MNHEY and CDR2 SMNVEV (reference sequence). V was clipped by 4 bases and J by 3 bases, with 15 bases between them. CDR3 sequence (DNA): TGTGCCAGCAGTTCTCGCCGTCGGTCAGAAGAGACCCAGTACTTC. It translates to CASSSRRRSEETQYF.

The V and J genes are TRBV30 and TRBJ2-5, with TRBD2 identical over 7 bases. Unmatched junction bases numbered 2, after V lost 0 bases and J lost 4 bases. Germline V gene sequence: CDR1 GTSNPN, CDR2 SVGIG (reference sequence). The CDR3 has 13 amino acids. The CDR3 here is CAWSVPGGETQYF. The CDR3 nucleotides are TGTGCCTGGAGTGTACCGGGGGGAGAGACCCAGTACTTC.

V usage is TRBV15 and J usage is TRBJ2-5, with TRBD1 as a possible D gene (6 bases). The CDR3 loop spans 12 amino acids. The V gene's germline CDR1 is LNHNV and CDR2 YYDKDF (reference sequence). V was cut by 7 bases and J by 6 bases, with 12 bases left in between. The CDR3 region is CATTGDFKTQYF. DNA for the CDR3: TGTGCCACCACAGGGGATTTTAAGACCCAGTACTTC.

CDR3 region: CASSSNNYGYTF. CDR3 bases: TGTGCCAGCAGTTCGAACAACTATGGCTACACCTTC. The V call is TRBV12-3 or TRBV12-4, the J call TRBJ1-2; D is ambiguous. V lost 4 bases and J 2 bases, leaving 5 bases between the germline ends. The CDR3 has 12 residues.

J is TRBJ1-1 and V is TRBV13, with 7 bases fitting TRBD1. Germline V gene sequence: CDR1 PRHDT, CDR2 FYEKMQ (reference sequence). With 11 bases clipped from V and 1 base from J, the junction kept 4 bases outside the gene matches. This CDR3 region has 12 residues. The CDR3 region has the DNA TGTGCCGGAAGACAGGGGAACACTGAAGCTTTCTTT. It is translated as CAGRQGNTEAFF.

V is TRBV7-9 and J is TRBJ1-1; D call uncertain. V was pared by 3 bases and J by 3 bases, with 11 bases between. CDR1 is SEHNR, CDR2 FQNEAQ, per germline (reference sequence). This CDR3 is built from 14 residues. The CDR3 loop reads CASSFPGGDTEAFF. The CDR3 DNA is TGTGCCAGCAGCTTTCCGGGTGGGGACACTGAAGCTTTCTTT.

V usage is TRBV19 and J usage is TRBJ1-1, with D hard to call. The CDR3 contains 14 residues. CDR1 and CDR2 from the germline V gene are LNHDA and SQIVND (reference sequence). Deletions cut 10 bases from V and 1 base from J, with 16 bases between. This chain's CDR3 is CATNNLDGNTEAFF. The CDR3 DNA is TGTGCCACCAATAACCTGGACGGGAACACTGAAGCTTTCTTT.

CDR3 in amino acids: CASSAIPLTAQTNTEAFF. The CDR3 coding sequence is TGTGCCAGCAGCGCAATACCACTGACAGCGCAGACGAACACTGAAGCTTTCTTT. V usage is TRBV9 and J usage is TRBJ1-1, with D possibly being TRBD1 (5 bases). Deletions cut 3 bases from V and 1 base from J, with 22 bases between. The CDR3 spans 18 residues. CDR1 SGDLS and CDR2 YYNGEE come from the germline V gene.

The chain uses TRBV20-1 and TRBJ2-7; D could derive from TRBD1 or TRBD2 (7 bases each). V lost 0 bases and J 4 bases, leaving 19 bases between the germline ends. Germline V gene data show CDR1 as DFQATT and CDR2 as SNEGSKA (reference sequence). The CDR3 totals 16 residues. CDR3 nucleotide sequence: TGCAGTGCTAGAGACCTGGGAGGGGGCATTATGTACGAGCAGTACTTC. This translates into CSARDLGGGIMYEQYF.

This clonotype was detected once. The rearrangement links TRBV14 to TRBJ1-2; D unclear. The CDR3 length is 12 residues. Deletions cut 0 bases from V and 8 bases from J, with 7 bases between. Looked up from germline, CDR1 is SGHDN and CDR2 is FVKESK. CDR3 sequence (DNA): TGTGCCAGCAGCCAAGATTTGGGGGGCTACACCTTC. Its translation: CASSQDLGGYTF.

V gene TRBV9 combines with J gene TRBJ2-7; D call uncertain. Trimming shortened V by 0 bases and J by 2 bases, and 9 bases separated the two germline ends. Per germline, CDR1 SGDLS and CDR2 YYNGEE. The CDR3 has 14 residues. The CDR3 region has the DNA TGTGCCAGCAGCGTAGCGGTCAGCACCTACGAGCAGTACTTC. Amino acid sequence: CASSVAVSTYEQYF.

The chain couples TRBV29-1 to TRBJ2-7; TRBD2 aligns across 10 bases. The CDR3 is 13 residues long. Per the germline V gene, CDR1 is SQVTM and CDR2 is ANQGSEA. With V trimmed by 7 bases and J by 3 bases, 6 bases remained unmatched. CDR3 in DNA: TGCAGCGCCACCATAGCGGGGGGCTACGAGCAGTACTTC. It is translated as CSATIAGGYEQYF.

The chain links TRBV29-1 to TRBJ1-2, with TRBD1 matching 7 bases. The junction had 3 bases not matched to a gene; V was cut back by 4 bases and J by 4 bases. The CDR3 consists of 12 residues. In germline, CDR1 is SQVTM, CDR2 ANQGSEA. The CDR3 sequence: CSVAAGGYGYTF. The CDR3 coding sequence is TGCAGCGTTGCGGCAGGGGGCTATGGCTACACCTTC.

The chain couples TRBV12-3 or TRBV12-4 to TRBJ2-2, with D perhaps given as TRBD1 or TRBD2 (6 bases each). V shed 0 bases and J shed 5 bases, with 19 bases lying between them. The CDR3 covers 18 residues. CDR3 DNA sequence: TGTGCCAGCAGTTTAGCGTCCGGGGAGGACAGTTCAACCGGGGAGCTGTTTTTT. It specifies CASSLASGEDSSTGELFF.

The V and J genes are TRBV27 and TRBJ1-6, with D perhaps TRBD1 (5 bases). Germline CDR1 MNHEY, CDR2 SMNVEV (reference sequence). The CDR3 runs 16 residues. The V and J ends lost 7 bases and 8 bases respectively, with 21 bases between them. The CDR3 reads CASTPCRQCSDSPLHF. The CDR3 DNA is TGTGCCAGCACCCCCTGCCGACAGTGTTCTGATTCACCCCTCCACTTT.

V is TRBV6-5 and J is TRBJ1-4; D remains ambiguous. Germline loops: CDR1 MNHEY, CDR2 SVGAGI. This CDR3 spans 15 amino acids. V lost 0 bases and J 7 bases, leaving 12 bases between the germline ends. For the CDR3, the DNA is TGTGCCAGCAGTTACTCCGTGAATGGGGTTGAAAAACTGTTTTTT. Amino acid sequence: CASSYSVNGVEKLFF.

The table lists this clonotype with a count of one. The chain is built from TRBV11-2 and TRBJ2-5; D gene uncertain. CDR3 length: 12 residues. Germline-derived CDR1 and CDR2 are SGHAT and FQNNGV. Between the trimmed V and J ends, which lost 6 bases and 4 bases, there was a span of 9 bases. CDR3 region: CASRLKVETQYF. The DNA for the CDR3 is TGTGCCAGCAGGTTAAAGGTAGAGACCCAGTACTTC. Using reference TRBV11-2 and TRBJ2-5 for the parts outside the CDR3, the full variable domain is EAGVAQSPRYKIIEKRQSVAFWCNPISGHATLYWYQQILGQGPKLLIQFQNNGVVDDSQLPKDRFSAERLKGVDSTLKIQPAKLEDSAVYLCASRLKVETQYFGPGTRLLVL.

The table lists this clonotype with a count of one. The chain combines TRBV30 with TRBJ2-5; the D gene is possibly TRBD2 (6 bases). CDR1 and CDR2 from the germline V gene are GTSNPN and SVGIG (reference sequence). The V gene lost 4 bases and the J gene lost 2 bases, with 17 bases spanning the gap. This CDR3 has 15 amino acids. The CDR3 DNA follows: TGTGCCTGGAACCGACGTGTGGGGAGGCAAGAGACCCAGTACTTC. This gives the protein CAWNRRVGRQETQYF.

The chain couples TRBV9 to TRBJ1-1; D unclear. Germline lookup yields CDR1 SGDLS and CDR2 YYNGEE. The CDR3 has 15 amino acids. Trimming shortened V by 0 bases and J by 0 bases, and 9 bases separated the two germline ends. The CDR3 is CASSVDPDVNTEAFF. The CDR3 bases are TGTGCCAGCAGCGTAGATCCGGACGTGAACACTGAAGCTTTCTTT.

CDR3 bases: TGTGCCAGCAGCCCTCCTCCCACCGAAGAGACCCAGTACTTC. It translates to CASSPPPTEETQYF. The J gene is TRBJ2-5, the V gene TRBV7-9, with D unresolved. CDR3 length equals 14 residues. The ends were cut back, 5 bases at V and 3 bases at J, with 13 bases in the middle. Per the germline V gene, CDR1 is SEHNR and CDR2 is FQNEAQ (reference sequence). Full variable domain (remainder filled in from reference TRBV7-9 and TRBJ2-5): DTGVSQNPRHKITKRGQNVTFRCDPISEHNRLYWYRQTLGQGPEFLTYFQNEAQLEKSRLLSDRFSAERPKGSFSTLEIQRTEQGDSAMYLCASSPPPTEETQYFGPGTRLLVL.

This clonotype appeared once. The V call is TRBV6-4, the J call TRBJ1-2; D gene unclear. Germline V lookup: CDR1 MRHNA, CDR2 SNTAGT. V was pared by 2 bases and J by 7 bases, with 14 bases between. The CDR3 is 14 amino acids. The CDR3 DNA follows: TGTGCCAGCAGTGACGGGCGCCGGTCGGGTGGCTACACCTTC. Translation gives CASSDGRRSGGYTF.

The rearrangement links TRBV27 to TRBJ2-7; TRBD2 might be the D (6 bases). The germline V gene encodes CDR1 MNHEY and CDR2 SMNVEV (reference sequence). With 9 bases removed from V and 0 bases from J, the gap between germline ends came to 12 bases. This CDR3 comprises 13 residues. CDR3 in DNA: TGTGCCAGTGCCGACGGGAGCTCCTACGAGCAGTACTTC. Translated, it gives CASADGSSYEQYF.

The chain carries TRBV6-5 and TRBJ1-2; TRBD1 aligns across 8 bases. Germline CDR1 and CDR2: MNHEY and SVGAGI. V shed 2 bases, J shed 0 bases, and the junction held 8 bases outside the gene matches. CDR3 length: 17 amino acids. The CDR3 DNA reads TGTGCCAGCAGTTACGGTCTCGGACAGGGAACTAACTATGGCTACACCTTC. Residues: CASSYGLGQGTNYGYTF.

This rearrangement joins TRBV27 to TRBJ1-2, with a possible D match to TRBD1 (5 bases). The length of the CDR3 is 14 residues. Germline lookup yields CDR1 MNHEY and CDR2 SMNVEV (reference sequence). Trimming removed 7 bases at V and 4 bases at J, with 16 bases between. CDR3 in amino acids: CASTKTGSIYGYTF. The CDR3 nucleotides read TGTGCCAGCACCAAAACAGGAAGCATCTATGGCTACACCTTC.

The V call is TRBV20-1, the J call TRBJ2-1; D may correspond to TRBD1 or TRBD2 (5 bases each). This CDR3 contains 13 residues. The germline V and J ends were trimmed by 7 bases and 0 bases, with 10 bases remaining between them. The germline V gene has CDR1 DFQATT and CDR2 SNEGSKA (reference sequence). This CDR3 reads CSGSGGSYNEQFF. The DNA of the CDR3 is TGCAGTGGAAGTGGGGGCTCCTACAATGAGCAGTTCTTC.

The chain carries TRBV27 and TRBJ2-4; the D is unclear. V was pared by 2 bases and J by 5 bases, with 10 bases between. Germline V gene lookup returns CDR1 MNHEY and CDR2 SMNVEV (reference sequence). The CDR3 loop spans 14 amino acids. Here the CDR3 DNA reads TGTGCCAGCAGTTTAAGAACCAGCCAAAACATTCAGTACTTC. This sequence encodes CASSLRTSQNIQYF.

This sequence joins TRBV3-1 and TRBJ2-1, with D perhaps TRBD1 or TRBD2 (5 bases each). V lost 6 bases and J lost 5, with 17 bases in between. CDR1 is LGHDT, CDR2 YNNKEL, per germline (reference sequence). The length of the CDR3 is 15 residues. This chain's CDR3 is CASRIDSEGNNEQFF. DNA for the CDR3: TGTGCCAGCAGGATAGACAGCGAGGGGAACAATGAGCAGTTCTTC.